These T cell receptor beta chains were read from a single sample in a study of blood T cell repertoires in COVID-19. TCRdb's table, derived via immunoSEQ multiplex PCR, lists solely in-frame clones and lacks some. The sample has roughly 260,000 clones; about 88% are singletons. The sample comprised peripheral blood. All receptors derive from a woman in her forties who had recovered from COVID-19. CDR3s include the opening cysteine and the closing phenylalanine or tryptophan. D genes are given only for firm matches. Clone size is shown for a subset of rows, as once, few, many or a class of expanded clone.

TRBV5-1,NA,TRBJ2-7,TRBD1,CASSLTDRGQQYF,TGCGCCAGCAGCTTGACGGACAGGGGCCAGCAGTACTTC
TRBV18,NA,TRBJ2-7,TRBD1,CASSPSGTGGYEQYF,TGTGCCAGCTCACCATCCGGGACAGGGGGCTACGAGCAGTACTTC
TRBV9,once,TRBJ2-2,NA,CASSVAPGLTGELFF,TGTGCCAGCAGCGTAGCTCCTGGCCTCACCGGGGAGCTGTTTTTT
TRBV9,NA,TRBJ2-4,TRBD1,CASSASGTGAKNIQYF,TGTGCCAGCAGCGCTTCCGGGACAGGAGCCAAAAACATTCAGTACTTC
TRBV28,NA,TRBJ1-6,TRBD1,CASRGQGATNSPLHF,TGTGCCAGCCGGGGACAGGGGGCCACTAATTCACCCCTCCACTTT
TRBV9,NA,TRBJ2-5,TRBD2,CASSVGASGLGVQETQYF,TGTGCCAGCAGCGTAGGGGCTAGCGGGCTTGGGGTCCAAGAGACCCAGTACTTC
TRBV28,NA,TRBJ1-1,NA,CASSSMNTEAFF,TGTGCCAGCAGTTCCATGAACACTGAAGCTTTCTTT
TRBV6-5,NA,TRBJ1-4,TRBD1,CASRNRGDNEKLFF,TGTGCCAGCAGAAACAGGGGAGACAATGAAAAACTGTTTTTT
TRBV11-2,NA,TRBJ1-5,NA,CASSFREVSPQHF,TGTGCCAGCAGCTTTAGGGAGGTCAGTCCCCAGCATTTT
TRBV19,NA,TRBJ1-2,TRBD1,CASSIGDRGYYGYTF,TGTGCCAGTAGTATAGGGGACAGGGGTTACTATGGCTACACCTTC
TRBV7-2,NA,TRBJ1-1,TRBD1,CASSLAGQGAMNTEAFF,TGTGCCAGCAGCTTAGCGGGGCAGGGGGCCATGAACACTGAAGCTTTCTTT
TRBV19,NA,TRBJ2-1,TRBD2,CASSKPGLANNEQFF,TGTGCCAGTAGTAAACCGGGACTAGCGAACAATGAGCAGTTCTTC
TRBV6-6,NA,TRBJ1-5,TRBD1,CASSYSDRGNQPQHF,TGTGCCAGCAGTTACTCTGACAGGGGCAATCAGCCCCAGCATTTT
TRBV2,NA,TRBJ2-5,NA,CASSEMGGPGETQYF,TGTGCCAGCAGTGAAATGGGGGGGCCCGGAGAGACCCAGTACTTC
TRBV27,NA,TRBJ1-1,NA,CASSRGYNTEAFF,TGTGCCAGCAGTAGGGGTTATAACACTGAAGCTTTCTTT
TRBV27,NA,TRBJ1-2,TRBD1,CASSPTGDYGYIF,TGTGCCAGCAGTCCGACAGGGGATTATGGCTACATCTTC
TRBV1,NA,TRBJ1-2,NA,CTSSHLPTVNYGYTF,TGCACCAGCAGCCACCTCCCGACAGTGAACTATGGCTACACCTTC
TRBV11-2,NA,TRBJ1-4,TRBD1,CASSPTGTGNEKLFF,TGTGCCAGCAGCCCGACCGGGACAGGGAATGAAAAACTGTTTTTT
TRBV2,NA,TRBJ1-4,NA,CASCRGLNEKLFF,TGTGCCAGCTGCCGCGGGCTTAATGAAAAACTGTTTTTT
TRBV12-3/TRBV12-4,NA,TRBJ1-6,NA,CASSTRRNSPLHF,TGTGCCAGCAGTACCCGTCGGAATTCACCCCTCCACTTT
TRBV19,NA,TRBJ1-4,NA,CASSERSNEKLFF,TGTGCCAGTAGTGAACGCAGTAATGAAAAACTGTTTTTT
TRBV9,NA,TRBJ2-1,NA,CASSIGQEGNEQFF,TGTGCCAGCAGCATCGGACAGGAGGGAAATGAGCAGTTCTTC
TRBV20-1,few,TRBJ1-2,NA,CSASDSSYGYTF,TGCAGTGCTAGTGATTCCTCCTATGGCTACACCTTC
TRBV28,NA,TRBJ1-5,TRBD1,CASHGQGASQPQHF,TGTGCCAGCCATGGACAGGGGGCTTCTCAGCCCCAGCATTTT
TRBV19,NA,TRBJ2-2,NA,CASSSPGSTGELFF,TGTGCCAGTAGTTCGCCTGGGAGCACCGGGGAGCTGTTTTTT
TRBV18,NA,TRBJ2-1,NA,CASSPELLASGHEQFF,TGTGCCAGCTCACCAGAGCTGCTAGCGTCGGGCCATGAGCAGTTCTTC
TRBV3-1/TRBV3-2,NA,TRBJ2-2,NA,CASRIGLAGELFF,TGTGCCAGCAGAATCGGACTGGCCGGGGAGCTGTTTTTT
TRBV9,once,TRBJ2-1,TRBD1,CASSHRTGGRNEQFF,TGTGCCAGCAGCCATAGGACAGGGGGAAGAAATGAGCAGTTCTTC
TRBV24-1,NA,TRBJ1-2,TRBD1,CATSDLGQGEDVYYGYTF,TGTGCCACCAGTGATCTGGGACAGGGGGAAGACGTGTACTATGGCTACACCTTC
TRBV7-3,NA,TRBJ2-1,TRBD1,CASRLDRLNEQFF,TGTGCCAGCAGACTGGACAGGCTAAATGAGCAGTTCTTC
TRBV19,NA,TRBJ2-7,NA,CASSIGGGRSYEQYF,TGTGCCAGTAGTATAGGAGGCGGGCGTAGCTACGAGCAGTACTTC
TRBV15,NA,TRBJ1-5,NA,CATSRNSQPQHF,TGTGCCACCAGCAGAAACTCTCAGCCCCAGCATTTT
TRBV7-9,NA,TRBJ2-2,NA,CASTLPAGGELFF,TGTGCCAGCACCCTCCCGGCGGGCGGGGAGCTGTTTTTT
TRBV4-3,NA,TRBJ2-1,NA,CASSQLTGPSYNEQFF,TGCGCCAGCAGCCAACTGACAGGCCCCTCCTACAATGAGCAGTTCTTC
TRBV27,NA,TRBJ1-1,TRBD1,CASSLTSGGSTEAFF,TGTGCCAGCAGTTTAACCTCAGGGGGCTCCACTGAAGCTTTCTTT
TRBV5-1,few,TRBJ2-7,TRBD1,CASSLDGQGYEQYF,TGCGCCAGCAGCTTGGACGGACAGGGCTACGAGCAGTACTTC
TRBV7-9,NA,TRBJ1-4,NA,CASSPLNPATNEKLFF,TGTGCCAGCAGCCCCCTAAACCCTGCAACTAATGAAAAACTGTTTTTT
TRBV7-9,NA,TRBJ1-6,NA,CASSWATYNSPLHF,TGTGCCAGCAGCTGGGCCACCTATAATTCACCCCTCCACTTT
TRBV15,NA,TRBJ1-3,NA,CATSRDWQISGNTIYF,TGTGCCACCAGCAGAGATTGGCAGATCTCTGGAAACACCATATATTTT
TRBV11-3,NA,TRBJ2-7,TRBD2,CASSSRSGRAKGEQYF,TGTGCCAGCAGCTCAAGGAGCGGGAGGGCCAAGGGCGAGCAGTACTTC
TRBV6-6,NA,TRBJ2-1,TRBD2,CASSRTSGGAYNEQFF,TGTGCCAGCAGCCGGACTAGCGGGGGGGCATACAATGAGCAGTTCTTC
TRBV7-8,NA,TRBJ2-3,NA,CASSLAGGSTDTQYF,TGTGCCAGCAGCTTAGCGGGAGGAAGCACAGATACGCAGTATTTT
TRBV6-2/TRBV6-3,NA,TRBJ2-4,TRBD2,CASSYRLAGGLAKNIQYF,TGTGCCAGCAGTTACCGACTAGCGGGGGGACTAGCCAAAAACATTCAGTACTTC
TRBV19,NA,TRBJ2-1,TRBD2,CASRISGRYNEQFF,TGTGCCAGTAGGATAAGCGGGAGATACAATGAGCAGTTCTTC
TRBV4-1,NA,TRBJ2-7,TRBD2,CASSQDSGLAEEQYF,TGCGCCAGCAGCCAAGATTCGGGACTAGCGGAAGAGCAGTACTTC
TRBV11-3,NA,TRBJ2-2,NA,CASSTSWESGELFF,TGTGCCAGCAGCACGTCTTGGGAGTCTGGGGAGCTGTTTTTT
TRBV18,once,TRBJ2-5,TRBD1,CASSPPGQGRETQYF,TGTGCCAGCTCACCACCAGGACAGGGTCGAGAGACCCAGTACTTC
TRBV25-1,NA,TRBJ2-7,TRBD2,CASSREGPVYEQYF,TGTGCCAGCAGTCGGGAGGGGCCTGTCTACGAGCAGTACTTC
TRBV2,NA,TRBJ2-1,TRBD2,CASSSLAGGPNEQFF,TGTGCCAGCAGTTCTCTAGCGGGGGGGCCGAATGAGCAGTTCTTC
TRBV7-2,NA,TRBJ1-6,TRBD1,CASSNRQGRNSPLHF,TGTGCCAGCAGCAATCGACAGGGGAGGAATTCACCCCTCCACTTT
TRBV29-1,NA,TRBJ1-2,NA,CSVDRDYGYTF,TGCAGCGTTGACAGGGACTATGGCTACACCTTC